The 24 T cell receptor beta chains below all came from one sample that was sequenced in a study of blood T cell repertoires in COVID-19. The protocol was immunoSEQ multiplex PCR, while the TCRdb copy is restricted to in-frame clones and leaves out a portion. The top ten clones hold approximately 6.1% of a sample with hundreds of thousands of clones, 70% to 90% of them seen once. The sequenced sample was peripheral blood. These receptors originate from a man at least 80 years old with acute or convalescent COVID-19.

The J gene is TRBJ1-4, the V gene TRBV4-1, with D uncertain. Germline CDR1 is MGHRA and CDR2 is YSYEKL. The ends were cut back, 5 bases at V and 0 bases at J, with 13 bases in the middle. The CDR3 covers 16 residues. CDR3 in amino acids: CASSIGGITTNEKLFF. DNA of the CDR3: TGCGCCAGCAGCATAGGAGGGATCACAACTAATGAAAAACTGTTTTTT.

The gene calls are TRBV4-2 and TRBJ2-3; 8 bases map to TRBD1. CDR1 is LGHNA, CDR2 YNFKEQ, per germline. V lost 4 bases to trimming and J lost 0 bases; unmatched junction nucleotides: 6. CDR3 size: 16 residues. CDR3: CASSRGQATSTDTQYF. The CDR3 nucleotides read TGTGCCAGCAGCCGGGGACAGGCGACTAGCACAGATACGCAGTATTTT.

The chain combines TRBV30 with TRBJ1-2; 9 bases map to TRBD1. Germline V gives CDR1 GTSNPN, CDR2 SVGIG (reference sequence). V dropped 0 bases and J dropped 4; count of bases not matched to a gene: 6. The CDR3 totals 15 residues. The CDR3 protein is CAWSVGQGPAYGYTF. CDR3 bases: TGTGCCTGGAGTGTGGGACAGGGACCAGCCTATGGCTACACCTTC.

This chain connects TRBV7-3 to TRBJ2-1; 8 bases line up with TRBD1. This CDR3 region has 15 residues. V gave up 6 bases and J gave up 1 base; unmatched junction bases: 5. CDR1 and CDR2 (germline): SGHTA, FQGTGA. CDR3 in amino acids: CASRSDRGSYNEQFF. CDR3 bases: TGTGCCAGCAGGTCTGACAGGGGATCCTACAATGAGCAGTTCTTC.

This chain's CDR3 is CARSFRDRDFCNQPQHF. CDR3 nucleotides: TGTGCCAGAAGTTTCCGGGACAGGGATTTCTGCAATCAGCCCCAGCATTTT. This rearrangement joins TRBV7-5 to TRBJ1-5; TRBD1, the D gene given by the table, was not confirmed from the DNA. TRBV7-5 is tagged as a pseudogene. The CDR3 has 17 residues.

This sequence joins TRBV18 and TRBJ2-2; 8 nucleotides match TRBD1. The CDR3 consists of 15 residues. Trimming at V came to 3 bases and at J to 4 bases, leaving 4 bases not matched to a gene. Germline V gene data show CDR1 as KGHSH and CDR2 as LQKENI. The CDR3 reads CASSPRTGTTGELFF. CDR3 DNA sequence: TGTGCCAGCTCACCGAGGACAGGGACCACCGGGGAGCTGTTTTTT.

The chain recombines TRBV27 with TRBJ1-5; D is uncertain. The germline V gene has CDR1 MNHEY and CDR2 SMNVEV (reference sequence). The CDR3 sequence is 14 residues long. The V gene lost 3 bases and the J gene lost 0 bases, with 6 bases spanning the gap. The CDR3 spells CASSLLSSNQPQHF. CDR3 nucleotide sequence: TGTGCCAGCAGTTTGCTCAGTAGCAATCAGCCCCAGCATTTT.

Of note for this clone: This sample also contains other DNA sequences that code for the same CDR3. The J gene is TRBJ2-2, the V gene TRBV6-5, with 7 bases that match TRBD1. V lost 6 bases and J lost 0; bases outside the gene matches: 4. The CDR3 totals 15 residues. CDR1 MNHEY and CDR2 SVGAGI come from the germline V gene. The CDR3 coding sequence is TGTGCCAGCAGACGACAGGGAGCGAACACCGGGGAGCTGTTTTTT. It specifies CASRRQGANTGELFF.

This sequence joins TRBV7-3 and TRBJ1-3, with D possibly matching TRBD1 (6 bases). This CDR3 contains 13 residues. Per germline, CDR1 SGHTA and CDR2 FQGTGA. V dropped 5 bases and J dropped 10 bases, with 15 bases sitting between them. The DNA for the CDR3 is TGTGCCAGCAGCCAATCGACAGGCACGACCATATATTTT. This gives the protein CASSQSTGTTIYF.

About this clone: One end of the junction does not line up with germline, which may come from a read error. This rearrangement joins TRBV11-1 to TRBJ2-3, with no clear D. This CDR3 contains 14 residues. CDR1 is SGHAT and CDR2 is FQDESV in the germline V gene (reference sequence). The CDR3 region has the DNA TGTGCCAGCAGCCCCCCGACTGGCACAAATACGCAGTATTTT. Protein sequence: CASSPPTGTNTQYF. Looking up the rest from reference TRBV11-1 and TRBJ2-3 gives the full variable domain: EAEVAQSPRYKITEKSQAVAFWCDPISGHATLYWYRQILGQGPELLVQFQDESVVDDSQLPKDRFSAERLKGVDSTLKIQPAELGDSAMYLCASSPPTGTNTQYFGPGTRLTVL.

The rearrangement links TRBV24-1 to TRBJ1-5, with 10 bases that match TRBD1. Germline V lookup: CDR1 KGHDR, CDR2 SFDVKD. V trimming: 7 bases; J trimming: 7 bases; junction bases outside the gene matches: 3. The CDR3 sequence is 13 residues long. The chain's CDR3 is CATSVDRGQPQHF. The CDR3 nucleotides read TGTGCCACCAGCGTGGACAGGGGGCAGCCCCAGCATTTT.

This clone appeared a few times. The chain joins TRBV28 to TRBJ2-7; D is possibly TRBD1 (7 bases). Germline CDR1 MDHEN, CDR2 SYDVKM. V lost 6 bases, J lost 7 bases, and 13 bases lay in between. This CDR3 has 12 residues. The CDR3 nucleotides are TGTGCCAGCAGCCACCCAGGGGGGGAGCAGTACTTC. It encodes CASSHPGGEQYF. The variable domain in full, with the rest retrieved from reference TRBV28 and TRBJ2-7, is DVKVTQSSRYLVKRTGEKVFLECVQDMDHENMFWYRQDPGLGLRLIYFSYDVKMKEKGDIPEGYSVSREKKERFSLILESASTNQTSMYLCASSHPGGEQYFGPGTRLTVT.

The chain employs TRBV10-3 and TRBJ1-4; tentatively, D is TRBD1 (6 bases). The germline V gene encodes CDR1 ENHRY and CDR2 SYGVKD. Trimming cost V 6 bases and J 8 bases, with 13 bases left between them. The CDR3 is made up of 13 amino acids. CDR3 sequence: CAIRNRVGEKLFF. The CDR3 DNA is TGTGCCATCAGAAACAGGGTCGGAGAAAAACTGTTTTTT.

The V and J genes are TRBV12-5 and TRBJ1-3; the match to TRBD1 covers 7 bases. The CDR3 length is 14 residues. The germline gives CDR1 LGHNT, CDR2 FRNRAP. V shed 6 bases and J 2 bases; nucleotides not matched to a gene: 4. As DNA, the CDR3 is TGTGCTAGTGGCCCCGGACAGGCTGGAAACACCATATATTTT. Translation: CASGPGQAGNTIYF.

There are a few counts of this clone. Additional DNA sequences in this sample encode the identical CDR3. The chain links TRBV7-2 to TRBJ2-3, with D possibly TRBD2 on 5 matching bases. From germline, CDR1 is SGHTA and CDR2 FQGNSA. The V gene lost 1 base and the J gene lost 2 bases, with 10 bases spanning the gap. This CDR3 is built from 15 residues. The CDR3 bases are TGTGCCAGCAGCTTAGAGGGAGTTTCCACAGATACGCAGTATTTT. Translated, it gives CASSLEGVSTDTQYF.

The V call is TRBV6-1, the J call TRBJ1-1; D not resolved. Trimming left V 2 bases short and J 1 base short, with 5 bases between. There are 13 residues in the CDR3. Germline assignment: CDR1 MNHNS and CDR2 SASEGT. The CDR3 spells CASSEQRNTEAFF. The CDR3 bases are TGTGCCAGCAGTGAACAGCGGAACACTGAAGCTTTCTTT.

This chain links TRBV2 with TRBJ2-3, with TRBD1 matching over 7 bases. Germline CDR1 is SNHLY and CDR2 is FYNNEI. The CDR3 spans 16 residues. Germline trimming cut 2 bases from V and 2 bases from J; bases unmatched to any gene: 7. Written as DNA, the CDR3 is TGTGCCAGCAGTGAATTACGGGACAGTCACACAGATACGCAGTATTTT. Protein: CASSELRDSHTDTQYF.

V is TRBV29-1 and J is TRBJ1-1, with a possible D match to TRBD1 (6 bases). Looked up from germline, CDR1 is SQVTM and CDR2 is ANQGSEA. The CDR3 has 11 residues. The CDR3 loop reads CSYRVGTEAFF. CDR3 bases: TGCAGTTACAGGGTTGGCACTGAAGCTTTCTTT.

CDR3 bases: TGTGCCAGCAGCTTGGAACAGGGGGCAGGTGAGCAGTTCTTC. Translation: CASSLEQGAGEQFF. The chain couples TRBV5-4 to TRBJ2-1; TRBD1 matches 9 bases. J lost 9 bases, V lost 0 bases, and 4 bases had no gene match. Looked up from germline, CDR1 is SGHNT and CDR2 is YYREEE (reference sequence). This CDR3 has 14 amino acids.

This sequence joins TRBV14 and TRBJ2-7; perhaps TRBD2 as D (5 bases). The germline gives CDR1 SGHDN, CDR2 FVKESK. V lost 1 base and J 4 bases, leaving 11 bases between the germline ends. The CDR3 contains 14 residues. In DNA form, the CDR3 reads TGTGCCAGCAGCCAAGGGAGGACGGGGTACGAGCAGTACTTC. This encodes CASSQGRTGYEQYF.

This chain connects TRBV3-1 (or the pseudogene TRBV3-2) to TRBJ2-3; 13 nucleotides align to TRBD2. V lost 4 bases to trimming and J lost 0 bases; unmatched junction nucleotides: 4. Germline loops: CDR1 LGHDT, CDR2 YNNKEL (reference sequence). The CDR3 spans 17 residues. CDR3 sequence: CASSPLAGGSSTDTQYF. The CDR3 DNA is TGTGCCAGCAGCCCACTAGCGGGAGGGTCTAGCACAGATACGCAGTATTTT.

The rearrangement joins TRBV28 to TRBJ1-5, with 9 bases aligning to TRBD1. V gave up 5 bases and J gave up 6 bases; unmatched junction bases: 14. Germline loops: CDR1 MDHEN, CDR2 SYDVKM. The CDR3 contains 17 residues. The CDR3 loop reads CASSPRHLGTGFQPQHF. In DNA, the CDR3 is TGTGCCAGCAGTCCGCGCCATCTCGGGACAGGGTTTCAGCCCCAGCATTTT.

This rearrangement joins TRBV30 to TRBJ1-6, with TRBD1 as a possible D gene (6 bases). Germline V gene sequence: CDR1 GTSNPN, CDR2 SVGIG (reference sequence). The CDR3 has 13 residues. Trimming shortened V by 5 bases and J by 7 bases, and 12 bases separated the two germline ends. CDR3 bases: TGTGCCTGGGTAGGACAGCGGAATTCACCCCTCCACTTT. Its protein product is CAWVGQRNSPLHF. The complete variable domain, with remaining parts taken from reference TRBV30 and TRBJ1-6, reads SQTIHQWPATLVQPVGSPLSLECTVEGTSNPNLYWYRQAAGRGLQLLFYSVGIGQISSEVPQNLSASRPQDRQFILSSKKLLLSDSGFYLCAWVGQRNSPLHFGNGTRLTVT.

The gene calls are TRBV10-3 and TRBJ1-5; 9 bases are shared with TRBD1. Germline-derived CDR1 and CDR2 are ENHRY and SYGVKD. V trimming: 6 bases; J trimming: 6 bases; junction bases outside the gene matches: 9. The CDR3 is made up of 15 amino acids. For the CDR3, the DNA is TGTGCCATCAGCAACGGACAGGGGTTTGGTCAGCCCCAGCATTTT. Protein: CAISNGQGFGQPQHF.